These T cell receptor beta chains were read from a single sample in a study of blood T cells in healthy people across ages. MiXCR was run by TCRdb on the 5' RACE reads, yielding one entry per CDR3 protein. The sample yields nearly 800,000 distinct CDR3 sequences, 25% seen once. Another study also made use of these data, one on T cells of mothers and their children.

Input material: blood. The receptor source for this set is a boy under 18 in good health. CDR3s leave out the opening cysteine and the closing phenylalanine or tryptophan.

j_call v_call cdr3_aa
TRBJ2-5 TRBV28 ASKEGLQETQY
TRBJ2-7 TRBV7-9 ASSLAGGRWREQY
TRBJ2-2 TRBV4-3 ASSQDLGTVNTGELF
TRBJ2-1 TRBV4-3 ASSKTFSGREQF
TRBJ2-3 TRBV14 TSSHRPGGDKPFTDTQY
. TRBV29-1 SVEGAGGPGETQY
TRBJ2-1 TRBV9 ASSPISGGDYNEQF
TRBJ2-3 TRBV18 ASSQLGQAIGSTDTQY
TRBJ2-5 TRBV12-5 ASGLISSDRSETQY
TRBJ1-4 TRBV4-3 ASSQDSGNRQKLF
TRBJ1-1 TRBV29-1 SGLGSNTEAF
TRBJ2-6 TRBV29-1 SVRTGANVLT
TRBJ2-3 TRBV7-3 ASSLLGGAADTQY
TRBJ2-3 TRBV4-2 ATSQDAGVWTQY
TRBJ2-5 TRBV20-1 SARVSGLPGEQY
. TRBV2 ASSAREGLYEQY
TRBJ2-5 TRBV7-2 ASSLGTDKY
TRBJ2-5 TRBV29-1 SVEGDSGKQLETQY
TRBJ2-5 TRBV20-1 SVEKPQETQY
TRBJ1-1 TRBV5-1 ASSSDRTNTEAF
TRBJ1-4 TRBV2 ASNRGSHEKLF
TRBJ2-4 TRBV28 ASSLSDRFIQY
TRBJ2-1 TRBV12-3/TRBV12-4 ASSSRQYNEQF
TRBJ2-3 TRBV4-3 ASSQGVMRYRVPDTQY
TRBJ2-5 TRBV7-9 ASSEFRPQETQY
TRBJ2-2 TRBV7-6 ASSPGTPNTGELF
TRBJ2-1 TRBV27 ASSYIGTGYDEQF
TRBJ2-1 TRBV19 ASSIRLAGGAFYNEQF
TRBJ2-1 TRBV27 ASSRIYNEQF
. TRBV15 ATSREAGYSYEQY
TRBJ2-2 TRBV18 ASSPGDRVGELF
TRBJ2-1 TRBV5-1 ASSLWGEGNEQF
TRBJ1-1 TRBV2 ASRLEGLNTEAF
TRBJ2-2 TRBV7-8 ASSHPLRGRIGELF
TRBJ2-3 TRBV6-2/TRBV6-3 ASTQRADTQY
TRBJ2-7 TRBV12-3/TRBV12-4 ASSSNRDEQY
TRBJ1-1 TRBV6-1 ASSRVRAF
TRBJ2-2 TRBV9 ASSVDPDRDANTGELF
TRBJ1-6 TRBV7-2 ATGSYNSPLH
TRBJ2-7 TRBV29-1 SVELAGAFYEQY
TRBJ2-5 TRBV13 ASSLGRGPGTGGETQY
TRBJ2-7 TRBV7-6 ASSPQGISAYEQY
TRBJ2-7 TRBV9 ASSVTEGSSYEQY
TRBJ2-7 TRBV5-1 ASSWDSGGSSSEQY
TRBJ1-5 TRBV6-4 ASIPGQGVNQPQH
TRBJ2-4 TRBV20-1 SARGPRIIAKNIQY
TRBJ1-4 TRBV28 ASSPTGTATNEKLF
TRBJ1-1 TRBV29-1 SVMEEYTEAF
TRBJ1-5 TRBV28 ASSTAQSGNQPQH
TRBJ1-1 TRBV6-5 ASSYGGMIEAF
. TRBV7-9 ASSLGLPSGEQF
. TRBV5-1 ASSSSPAEQY
TRBJ2-5 TRBV12-3/TRBV12-4 ASSPRRQGPRETQY
TRBJ2-1 TRBV4-3 ASSPRGGDEQF
TRBJ2-3 TRBV21-1 ASSKAWPSGGRTDTQY
TRBJ2-7 TRBV5-4 ASSSGRETYEQY